This T cell receptor beta chain was found in a study of regulatory T cells (dated 2018 in TCRdb). Study-level background: T-cell receptor beta repertoires of sorted regulatory, conventional CD4+ and CD8+ T cells were compared between CD3G-deficient patients and healthy controls. Broader findings and caveats from the paper: Restricted unique TRB V-J pairs and skewed V and J gene usage were observed in patient repertoires, most markedly in regulatory T cells. Conventional CD4+ T cells from CD3G-deficient patients were enriched for hydrophobic residues at CDR3 positions 6 and 7, suggesting more self-reactive specificities.

The multiplex PCR relied on 52 forward TRBV primers and 13 reverse TRBJ primers, and amplification bias was corrected through assay-based and computational methods. Rearranged TRB loci were amplified from genomic DNA by multiplex PCR within the immunoSEQ assay. TRB amplicons were sequenced on an Illumina HiSeq platform. As for the authors' bioinformatics: Raw sequences were error-filtered and aligned to reference gene sequences by custom algorithms and were subsequently analyzed with the immunoSEQ online tools. Frequencies of productive and nonproductive TRB rearrangements were evaluated among both unique and total sequences. Assessment of potential self-reactivity relied on the hydrophobicity of positions 6 and 7 in the TRB CDR3, along with their amino acid composition. Group comparisons used t tests, Mann-Whitney tests or two-way ANOVA run in Prism software. This immuneACCESS table, as held by TCRdb, lists in-frame sequences with V and J called but not all clones. Of the missing ones, under half trace to an unresolved V gene in checked studies; the others have no known cause. V and J calls and clone size are given by that table; D and trimming were obtained from the DNA. The sample table contains about 32,000 clones; only one count was recorded for 70% to 90% of them. Jointly, the top ten make up 2% to 3% of the sample.

From the germline V gene (reference sequence), CDR1 is MNHEY and CDR2 is SMNVEV. The CDR3, cysteine through phenylalanine, is 14 amino acids long. Only the CDR3 region is kept as DNA, spanning 42 bases read in frame from base 1. Every CD3G-deficient patient showed evidence of autoimmunity, and the autoimmunity was more severe in two of the patients. Patients ranged from 2 to 39 years of age at testing and had reduced naive and increased memory CD4+ and CD8+ T-cell proportions. CD4+ cells were FACS-sorted into CD25-high CD127-low regulatory T cells and CD25-low CD127-high conventional CD4+ T cells. Six individuals with CD3G deficiency were included in the patient group. Patient samples and clinical data were obtained from an international physician network spanning the United States, Europe and Asia. Peripheral blood mononuclear cells were isolated by Ficoll density separation. Comments on this clone: The target of this receptor is not known. One junction end disagrees with the germline gene, perhaps due to a read error.

Material: conventional CD4+ T cells sorted from blood. The sequence joins TRBV27 to TRBJ1-4, with the identity of the D gene unclear. The clonotype comes from a person aged 18 to 35 with CD3G deficiency. The DNA is as follows: TGTGCCAGCCGTTTTTATCGGCGCAATGAAAAACTGTTTTTT. This gives the protein CASRFYRRNEKLFF. Joined to the reference TRBV27 and TRBJ1-4 proteins, this CDR3 gives the full variable domain: EAQVTQNPRYLITVTGKKLTVTCSQNMNHEYMSWYRQDPGLGLRQIYYSMNVEVTDKGDVPEGYKVSRKEKRNFPLILESPSPNQTSLYFCASRFYRRNEKLFFGSGTQLSVL.